This T cell receptor (beta chain) was sequenced in a study of blood T cell repertoires in COVID-19. The CDR3 contains 13 residues. V was shortened by 4 bases and J by 1 base, with 10 bases between the two germline ends. Germline assignment: CDR1 SQVTM and CDR2 ANQGSEA. The protocol was immunoSEQ multiplex PCR, while the TCRdb copy is restricted to in-frame clones and leaves out a portion. The data contain 50,000 to 65,000 clones, approximately 91% of them singletons. The chain employs TRBV29-1 and TRBJ1-1, with unresolved D. The sequencing sample was made of peripheral blood. The clonotype originates from a man between 65 and 80 years old with acute or convalescent COVID-19. The CDR3 DNA reads as TGCAGCGTTGTTACAACTAGGAACACTGAAGCTTTCTTT. It encodes CSVVTTRNTEAFF.